This T cell receptor beta chain was observed in a study of blood T cells in healthy people across ages. Then a second PCR, running about 6 to 12 cycles, was carried out with a sample-barcoded 5' primer and a J-beta primer mix. TCRdb re-called the 5' RACE reads through MiXCR, storing one row per CDR3 protein. In the table there are approximately 600,000 distinct CDR3 sequences, roughly 58% of which are singletons. Trimming stripped 4 bases from V and 5 bases from J, with 10 bases between. Germline V lookup: CDR1 SGHRS, CDR2 YFSETQ. This CDR3 comprises 14 residues. The chain uses TRBV5-1 and TRBJ1-6, with a tentative D call TRBD1 (6 bases). Sequencing was carried out using blood. The TCR comes from a man aged 60-69 years in good health. This CDR3 is CASSPRTDNSPLHF. The CDR3 region has the DNA TGCGCCAGCAGCCCGCGGACAGATAATTCACCCCTCCACTTT. Using reference TRBV5-1 and TRBJ1-6 for the parts outside the CDR3, the full variable domain is KAGVTQTPRYLIKTRGQQVTLSCSPISGHRSVSWYQQTPGQGLQFLFEYFSETQRNKGNFPGRFSGRQFSNSRSEMNVSTLELGDSALYLCASSPRTDNSPLHFGNGTRLTVT.